The sequence of this T cell receptor beta chain was determined in a study of glioma-infiltrating T cells. The iRepertoire nested amplicon-rescue multiplex PCR amplified TCR alpha and beta CDR3s from RNA. Using its own MiXCR run on the multiplex PCR reads, TCRdb lists one record per CDR3 protein. The repertoire consists of 400,000 or so distinct CDR3 sequences, with around 38% occurring once and the leading ten covering about 12%. Concerning this clonotype itself: A much larger clone differs by one base, so this may be a read error.

The germline gives CDR1 MNHNY, CDR2 SVGAGI (reference sequence). The CDR3 is made up of 16 amino acids. The V and J ends lost 7 bases and 3 bases respectively, with 19 bases between them. The TCR originated in a human donor with low-grade glioma or glioblastoma, undergoing nonglioma brain surgery, or in good health (not recorded which). The sequencing input was glioma tissue, nonneoplastic brain tissue, or PBMCs (not recorded which). The J gene is TRBJ2-4, the V gene TRBV6-6; possibly TRBD1 or TRBD2 for D (5 bases each). This CDR3 reads CASTSIRGVGKNIQYF. In DNA, the CDR3 is TGTGCCAGCACCTCGATCAGAGGGGTTGGCAAAAACATTCAGTACTTC.